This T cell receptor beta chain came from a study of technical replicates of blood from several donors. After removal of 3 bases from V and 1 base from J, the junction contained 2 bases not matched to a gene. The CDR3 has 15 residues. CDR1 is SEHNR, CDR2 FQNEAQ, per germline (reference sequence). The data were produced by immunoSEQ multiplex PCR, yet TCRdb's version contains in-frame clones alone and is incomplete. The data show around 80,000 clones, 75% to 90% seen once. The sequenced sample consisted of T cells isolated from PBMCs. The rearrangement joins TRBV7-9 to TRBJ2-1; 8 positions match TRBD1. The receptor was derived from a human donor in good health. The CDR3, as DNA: TGTGCCAGCAGCTTCCGGGACAGGTCCTACAATGAGCAGTTCTTC. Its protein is CASSFRDRSYNEQFF.